This record looks at one TCR beta chain sequence and its context. The sample is drawn from a study of blood T cell repertoires in COVID-19. V lost 3 bases to trimming and J lost 5 bases; unmatched junction nucleotides: 10. CDR1 is LGHDT, CDR2 YNNKEL, per germline (reference sequence). This CDR3 has 16 residues. In the authors' methods: Scientists estimated how many nucleated cells there were by amplifying reference gene primers. Using immunoSEQ multiplex PCR, the repertoire was profiled, and TCRdb retains in-frame clones only, with some absent. From that table come the V and J calls and clone size; the DNA was used to work out D and trimming. This table has tens of thousands of clones, 88% appearing once.

The chain joins TRBV3-1 (or the pseudogene TRBV3-2) to TRBJ2-1; the match to TRBD1 covers 7 bases. This receptor was taken from a man aged 65 to 85 with active COVID-19. Sequencing was carried out using peripheral blood. The CDR3 coding sequence is TGTGCCAGCAGCCACCCATGGGACAGAAGGGACAATGAGCAGTTCTTC. It yields the protein CASSHPWDRRDNEQFF.